This T cell receptor beta chain was sequenced for a study of Graves' ophthalmopathy and Graves' hyperthyroidism. Study-level information: The stable label applied to hyperthyroidism with no ophthalmopathy within 18 months of follow-up. Whole-study results and caveats: The model predicted ophthalmopathy progression with 60% to 71% sensitivity and approximately 72% specificity. In blood, most expanded thyroid clonotypes above 0.001 frequency were also detected.

The study excluded patients with other autoimmune diseases, uncontrolled infections, pregnancy or lactation. This clonotype has only a few counts. Its cognate antigen is unknown. Using RNA transcripts, the TCR beta CDR3 regions were amplified. A first-round RT-PCR used HTBI primers, followed by a second-round multiplex PCR. TCRdb re-called the multiplex PCR reads through MiXCR, storing one row per CDR3 protein. The profile shows about 600,000 distinct CDR3 sequences, less than 40% of them singletons. The sample was peripheral blood or thyroid tissue (not recorded which). The clonotype originates from an adult man with Graves' hyperthyroidism.

The CDR3 DNA is TGTGCCAGCAGCTTCAGTCCCTATAATGAAAAACTGTTTTTT. Translation: CASSFSPYNEKLFF. V and J are TRBV11-2 and TRBJ1-4; D ambiguous. Trimming took 3 bases from V and 4 from J, leaving 9 bases between them. The CDR3 covers 14 residues. Germline CDR1 reads SGHAT; CDR2 reads FQNNGV. The whole variable domain, filled in from reference TRBV11-2 and TRBJ1-4, reads EAGVAQSPRYKIIEKRQSVAFWCNPISGHATLYWYQQILGQGPKLLIQFQNNGVVDDSQLPKDRFSAERLKGVDSTLKIQPAKLEDSAVYLCASSFSPYNEKLFFGSGTQLSVL.